This T cell receptor (beta chain) is drawn from a study of monozygotic twins with inflammatory bowel disease. Germline V gene data show CDR1 as LNHNV and CDR2 as YYDKDF (reference sequence). CDR3 length: 15 amino acids. Researchers used template switching to add UMIs featuring a 6-nucleotide sample barcode. Using the 5' RACE reads, TCRdb records one entry per CDR3 protein without DNA. The sample includes over 120,000 distinct CDR3 sequences. The chain couples TRBV15 to TRBJ1-2. The receptor comes from a human donor with ulcerative colitis or Crohn's disease, or a healthy co-twin of an affected twin (not recorded which). The sequenced sample consisted of blood. This CDR3 is CATSRDRRQNYGYTF. Combining the CDR3 with reference TRBV15 and TRBJ1-2 gives the whole variable domain DAMVIQNPRYQVTQFGKPVTLSCSQTLNHNVMYWYQQKSSQAPKLLFHYYDKDFNNEADTPDNFQSRRPNTSFCFLDIRSPGLGDTAMYLCATSRDRRQNYGYTFGSGTRLTVV.